A single sample is the source of the 20 T cell receptor beta chains below, sequenced in a study of regulatory T cells in long-lasting Graves disease. Time point defined: newly diagnosed GD, antithyroid drugs for less than 3 months. From PBMCs, RNA was extracted and then used to make the TCR library. Arm-PCR with iRepertoire HTBI primers amplified the CDR3 regions for these TCR beta libraries. One entry per CDR3 protein, called by TCRdb with MiXCR from the multiplex PCR reads. The data hold some 220,000 distinct CDR3 sequences, with roughly 19% observed a single time. The same sample was also studied in work on T cells in Graves' hyperthyroidism and ophthalmopathy.

The starting material was peripheral blood mononuclear cells (PBMCs), obtained at new diagnosis, from a patient treated with antithyroid drugs. These receptors were collected from a woman in her thirties with Graves disease.

This clonotype was detected many times. The chain employs TRBV28 and TRBJ1-2; possible D gene TRBD1, 6 bases. Per the germline V gene, CDR1 is MDHEN and CDR2 is SYDVKM. The CDR3 contains 14 residues. V lost 8 bases and J 4 bases, leaving 17 bases between the germline ends. The CDR3 nucleotides read TGTGCCAGCCTTAGCCAGGGGATCGTCTATGGCTACACCTTC. This translates into CASLSQGIVYGYTF.

This clonotype was observed at least ten times. V and J are TRBV2 and TRBJ2-5; perhaps TRBD1 as D (6 bases). The CDR3 totals 13 residues. V was clipped by 6 bases and J by 12 bases, with 20 bases between them. CDR1 and CDR2 (germline): SNHLY, FYNNEI. The CDR3 loop is CASSWSIGTPKYF. The CDR3 DNA reads TGTGCCAGCAGCTGGTCGATAGGGACACCAAAGTACTTC. Drawing the rest from reference TRBV2 and TRBJ2-5, the complete variable domain is EPEVTQTPSHQVTQMGQEVILRCVPISNHLYFYWYRQILGQKVEFLVSFYNNEISEKSEIFDDQFSVERPDGSNFTLKIRSTKLEDSAMYFCASSWSIGTPKYFGPGTRLLVL.

The sample holds a few counts of this clonotype. The genes are TRBV20-1 and TRBJ2-7, with D unresolved. CDR1 DFQATT and CDR2 SNEGSKA come from the germline V gene (reference sequence). This CDR3 is 13 amino acids long. Trimming removed 6 bases from V and 0 bases from J, with 12 bases in between. The CDR3 nucleotides read TGCAGTGCCATAGGTCATTCCTCCTACGAGCAGTACTTC. It encodes CSAIGHSSYEQYF.

This clonotype was seen repeatedly, ten times or more. V usage is TRBV30 and J usage is TRBJ2-7; the D gene is possibly TRBD1 (7 bases). Germline lookup yields CDR1 GTSNPN and CDR2 SVGIG (reference sequence). CDR3 size: 12 residues. V was shortened by 2 bases and J by 4 bases, with 9 bases between the two germline ends. CDR3 sequence reads: CAWSQGGYEQYF. CDR3 in DNA: TGTGCCTGGAGTCAGGGGGGTTACGAGCAGTACTTC.

This clonotype turned up a few times. The rearrangement joins TRBV6-2 or TRBV6-3 to TRBJ2-3; D perhaps matches TRBD1 (6 bases). This CDR3 has 13 residues. V lost 6 bases and J lost 8, with 15 bases in between. Germline V gene data show CDR1 as MNHEY and CDR2 as SVGEGT. CDR3: CASRLQGSGTQYF. CDR3 coding DNA: TGTGCCAGCAGGCTGCAGGGGTCAGGTACGCAGTATTTT.

This clonotype has at least ten counts. The J gene is TRBJ2-5, the V gene TRBV30; the D gene is possibly TRBD1 (5 bases). The J call may be wrong; the DNA end is better matched by TRBJ2-1. The V gene's germline CDR1 is GTSNPN and CDR2 SVGIG (reference sequence). The CDR3 has 12 residues. The CDR3 nucleotides read TGTGCCTGGAGTCCAGGGTTGGATGAGCAGTTCTTC. Protein: CAWSPGLDEQFF.

This clonotype was picked up many times. The V call is TRBV19, the J call TRBJ2-3, with 11 bases matching TRBD2. CDR1 and CDR2 (germline): LNHDA, SQIVND (reference sequence). The CDR3 totals 14 residues. V lost 10 bases to trimming and J lost 7 bases; unmatched junction nucleotides: 10. The CDR3, as DNA: TGTGCCACATCCGGGACTAGCGGATTCAATACGCAGTATTTT. As protein: CATSGTSGFNTQYF.

This clonotype was found many times. Here the CDR3 DNA reads TGCGCCAGCAACACTACAGGGTCGGACACAGATACGCAGTATTTT. Protein product: CASNTTGSDTDTQYF. V is TRBV10-1 and J is TRBJ2-3, with a weak D call TRBD1 (6 bases). Germline lookup yields CDR1 WNHNN and CDR2 SYGVQD (reference sequence). With 7 bases removed from V and 2 bases from J, the gap between germline ends came to 16 bases. The CDR3 contains 15 residues.

This chain connects TRBV19 to TRBJ2-1, with D tentatively TRBD2 (7 bases). The CDR3 is made up of 16 amino acids. The V gene's germline CDR1 is LNHDA and CDR2 SQIVND (reference sequence). V lost 5 bases and J lost 2, with 16 bases in between. This CDR3 reads CASSDIAGAAYNEQFF. In DNA form, the CDR3 reads TGTGCCAGTAGTGATATTGCGGGGGCCGCCTACAATGAGCAGTTCTTC.

Ten or more counts support this clonotype. The chain uses TRBV4-1 and TRBJ1-4; TRBD1 might be the D (5 bases). V was pared by 5 bases and J by 5 bases, with 9 bases between. The V gene's germline CDR1 is MGHRA and CDR2 YSYEKL. This CDR3 spans 13 amino acids. CDR3 sequence (DNA): TGCGCCAGCAGCGTGGGACGGAATGAAAAACTGTTTTTT. It codes for CASSVGRNEKLFF.

Details on this clonotype: The germline gene is not matched at one end of the junction; a read error may be the cause. This sequence joins TRBV11-2 and TRBJ2-3; TRBD1 or TRBD2 may be the D gene (6 bases each). The CDR3 spans 18 residues. Per germline, CDR1 SGHAT and CDR2 FQNNGV. The CDR3 reads CASSLARGSGLRTDAQYF. The CDR3 DNA follows: TGTGCCAGCAGCTTAGCTAGGGGGAGCGGACTACGCACAGATGCGCAGTATTTT.

This clonotype was counted many times. This chain joins TRBV11-2 and TRBJ1-1; no clear D gene. The CDR3 is 14 amino acids. The germline CDR1 and CDR2 sequences are SGHAT and FQNNGV. The ends were cut back, 2 bases at V and 1 base at J, with 8 bases in the middle. This CDR3 reads CASSLTRGNTEAFF. The DNA of the CDR3 is TGTGCCAGCAGCTTAACCCGGGGGAACACTGAAGCTTTCTTT.

This clonotype was detected ten times or more. The rearrangement joins TRBV28 to TRBJ2-7; D may be TRBD1 or TRBD2 (6 bases each). Trimming removed 8 bases at V and 6 bases at J, with 14 bases between. The CDR3 consists of 12 residues. CDR1 is MDHEN and CDR2 is SYDVKM in the germline V gene. The CDR3 spells CASGGLWVEQYF. For the CDR3, the DNA is TGTGCCAGCGGGGGGCTGTGGGTCGAGCAGTACTTC.

This clonotype has at least ten counts. The V call is TRBV27, the J call TRBJ1-4; a possible D gene is TRBD1 (6 bases). The CDR3 sequence is 22 residues long. Germline V CDR1 and CDR2: MNHEY, SMNVEV (reference sequence). V was shortened by 5 bases and J by 0 bases, with 31 bases between the two germline ends. The CDR3 DNA reads as TGTGCCAGCAGTACGTTTCGGACAGTTGAGAAATTACGTACCGCAACTAATGAAAAACTGTTTTTT. Its protein product is CASSTFRTVEKLRTATNEKLFF.

This clonotype was seen many times. The gene calls are TRBV9 and TRBJ2-3; 9 bases match TRBD2. This CDR3 comprises 16 residues. From germline, CDR1 is SGDLS and CDR2 YYNGEE. J gave up 6 bases and V 4 bases, and 12 bases lay outside the gene matches. This CDR3 is CASSPRTSATSDTQYF. The CDR3 DNA sequence: TGTGCCAGCAGCCCGAGGACTAGCGCAACATCGGATACGCAGTATTTT. The full variable domain, in which reference TRBV9 and TRBJ2-3 provide the parts outside the CDR3, is DSGVTQTPKHLITATGQRVTLRCSPRSGDLSVYWYQQSLDQGLQFLIQYYNGEERAKGNILERFSAQQFPDLHSELNLSSLELGDSALYFCASSPRTSATSDTQYFGPGTRLTVL.

This clonotype came up many times. The chain uses TRBV20-1 and TRBJ2-1, with TRBD2 as a possible D gene (5 bases). Germline values: CDR1 DFQATT, CDR2 SNEGSKA (reference sequence). Trimming removed 3 bases at V and 7 bases at J, with 13 bases between. The CDR3 is made up of 13 amino acids. The CDR3 sequence: CSASPGGINEQFF. Here the CDR3 DNA reads TGCAGTGCTAGTCCCGGAGGTATAAATGAGCAGTTCTTC.

The chain joins TRBV6-8 to TRBJ1-1; 8 nucleotides agree with TRBD1. The CDR3 loop spans 17 amino acids. Germline assignment: CDR1 MNHGY and CDR2 SAAAGT. Trimming at V came to 6 bases and at J to 4 bases, leaving 16 bases not matched to a gene. The CDR3 protein is CASRPGQDKVWRTEAFF. In DNA form, the CDR3 reads TGTGCCAGCAGACCGGGACAGGATAAAGTATGGCGCACTGAAGCTTTCTTT.

The table lists this clonotype with many counts. This rearrangement joins TRBV27 to TRBJ2-2; perhaps TRBD2 as D (5 bases). The CDR3 has 16 residues. In germline, CDR1 is MNHEY, CDR2 SMNVEV (reference sequence). Trimming removed 5 bases from V and 4 bases from J, with 17 bases in between. The CDR3 DNA reads TGTGCCAGCAGTCCTCTAGCCCTAGGAGGCACCGGGGAGCTGTTTTTT. It codes for CASSPLALGGTGELFF.

Turning to this clonotype: A read error is the likely source, as a far larger clone sits one nucleotide away. The chain has TRBV11-1 and TRBJ1-1, with 8 bases matching TRBD1. The length of the CDR3 is 15 residues. The J segment lost 0 bases and the V segment lost 3 bases, leaving 3 bases of the junction unmatched. The germline CDR1 and CDR2 sequences are SGHAT and FQDESV (reference sequence). The CDR3 DNA reads TGTGCCAGCAGCTTTGGGACAGGACTGAACACTGAAGCTTTCTTT. The encoded protein is CASSFGTGLNTEAFF.

This clonotype was counted many times. The rearrangement links TRBV28 to TRBJ1-2, with TRBD1 matching over 9 bases. This CDR3 comprises 15 residues. CDR1 is MDHEN and CDR2 is SYDVKM in the germline V gene. V dropped 2 bases and J dropped 5; count of bases not matched to a gene: 6. The CDR3 loop reads CASSLGGTGKYGYTF. In nucleotides, the CDR3 is TGTGCCAGCAGTTTAGGAGGGACAGGGAAATATGGCTACACCTTC.